The subject of this entry is one T cell receptor (beta chain). The specificity of this receptor is unknown. No base quality values were provided; no much bigger clone lies one nucleotide off. CDR1 GTSNPN and CDR2 SVGIG were looked up in the germline V gene (reference sequence). From cysteine to phenylalanine, the CDR3 is 14 amino acids long. Kept here is only the CDR3 DNA, which spans 42 bases and is read in frame from base 1. The V and J ends are trimmed by 3 bases and 3 bases, leaving 12 bases between them. The record originates from a study of cytomegalovirus exposure and HLA in healthy donors (dated by TCRdb to 2017 to 2019). Regarding the research as a whole: According to an earlier analysis of several hundred of the donors, about 179 million T cells yielded 117 million unique TCR beta sequences and 276 Gb of sequence data. About 300 gigabases of sequencing data and around 87 million unique TCR sequences were included in an early release covering about 620 HLA-typed donors. Of the roughly 430 genotyped donors, approximately 83% fell in the genetic ancestry cluster associated with self-reported Caucasian donors. The study aimed to test whether signatures of past pathogen exposure could be identified by cataloging public T cell receptors. The study used immunosequencing to profile the T cell repertoires of about 670 subjects and linked those repertoires to cytomegalovirus serostatus. Besides the first cohort of approximately 710 subjects, a separate validation cohort made up of some 110 different subjects was used. The study combined high-throughput TCR immunosequencing, statistical association of individual TCRs with disease status, and machine learning to predict cytomegalovirus infection status. In a later analysis, previously published TCR beta repertoires from 670 or so donors were re-analyzed and high-resolution HLA genotyping was added so that TCR occurrence patterns could be studied. In the later analysis, no new phenotypic data were used to find candidate immune exposures; instead, reliance was placed on TCR beta sequences and their occurrence across donors. An earlier analysis of 587 of the donors used high-throughput TCR beta sequencing to judge whether each TCR beta V gene segment behaved as functional or pseudogenic. Donor age, sex, ethnicity and CMV serostatus were collected together with the repertoire data. A later genetic analysis used genome-wide SNP genotypes for about 65% of the roughly 670 donors, treating that subset as a discovery cohort. Every repertoire in the discovery cohort had been generated on one and the same sequencing platform. Class I and class II HLA loci were covered by the typing at four-digit resolution. Typing coverage varied by locus: roughly 629-630 donors for A, B, C, DRB1 and DQB1; approximately 560 for DQA1; approximately 570 for DPA1; roughly 470 for DPB1. Four or five DR-DQ haplotypes were handled as single units for association and clustering, since linkage in the cohort was strong. On average, roughly 250,000 unique TCR beta nucleotide sequences were sequenced per donor among 398 genotyped donors of the cohort, with about 19% of those sequences being non-productive.

The cohort comprised some 680 healthy bone marrow donors. All cohort members were sampled while nominally healthy, although unrecorded immune exposures were likely present. Of the approximately 670 cohort members, 250 to 300 had positive CMV serostatus and 350 to 450 had negative CMV serostatus, and CMV serostatus was not recorded for the donor. Every donor gave a peripheral blood sample, and the peripheral blood mononuclear cells from that sample were used for TCR beta sequencing. Genomic DNA was extracted from the blood cell samples with the Qiagen DNeasy Blood Extraction Kit. Results and caveats for the whole study, not just this receptor: At a false discovery rate of 0.05, a later analysis linked 16,951 TCR beta sequences to specific HLA alleles. According to a later genetic analysis, donors in an Asian-associated ancestry cluster had fewer N-insertions in productive TCRs than the approximately 710-donor mean. HLA typing was unavailable for some donors at each locus, so association tests used only the typed subset. In a later analysis, HLA-associated TCR beta chains showed more clonal expansion and lower generation probabilities than non-associated chains that were equally common. Broadly in line with IMGT annotations, most TCR beta V segments showed up in productive rearrangements about 87% or about 30% of the time in an earlier analysis of roughly 590 of the donors. According to a later analysis, most CMV-associated TCR beta chains appeared to be HLA-restricted, and the HLA associations seemed to be driven largely by CMV exposure. A further reported finding was that TCR beta sequences accurately predicted the HLA-A and HLA-B alleles for most subjects in the first cohort. V-gene and J-gene trimming of TCR beta chains was associated with a missense DCLRE1C variant in a later genetic analysis, and the association was replicated in an independent cohort. According to a later analysis, parvovirus B19, influenza, CMV and Epstein-Barr virus appeared linked to several top co-occurrence clusters. A few of the identified cytomegalovirus-associated TCR beta chains were confirmed in vitro to be specific for cytomegalovirus antigens. It was suggested by the authors that the approach could potentially be generalized to other disease states and immunological phenotypes. This cohort had only TCR beta chains sequenced, and the lack of alpha or paired-chain data limited which features could be detected. In the study, roughly 160 TCR beta chains were listed as associated with cytomegalovirus. A cluster of highly shared sequence variants was judged likely to be a technical artifact of the sequencing pipeline. In a later analysis, the rate of TCR association differed among HLA loci, with DRB1 alleles having the most associated TCRs and HLA-C alleles having the fewest. Strong co-occurrence of HLA alleles, especially DR and DQ, made assigning TCR associations to individual alleles difficult. The classifier was reported to diagnose cytomegalovirus status with high specificity and sensitivity in both the original cohort and the validation cohort. Sequencing depth was assumed to be roughly uniform across donors in the presence/absence analyses, though that assumption may not hold. Because counts were too low, 15 to 20 rarely observed V segments, including chromosome 9 orphons, were excluded from the earlier analysis of around 590 of the donors. Because the 87-base-pair reads could not distinguish some IMGT-functional V segments, including TRBV6-2 and TRBV6-3, those segments were excluded. CMV serostatus was the only immune exposure information available for the cohort. Most TCR sequences were observed very rarely across donors, whereas some public TCRs were present in many individuals. Correlated functional status among segregating V segments might be attributable to linkage disequilibrium, but an unknown experimental factor could not be ruled out.

Receptor libraries were prepared by the immunoSEQ multiplex PCR assay. For the multiplex PCR, a mixture combining 60 forward primers for TCR Vbeta segments and 13 reverse primers for TCR Jbeta segments was used. Amplification of the CDR3 region of rearranged TCR beta genes was performed with a multiplex PCR assay on genomic DNA. On the Illumina HiSeq System, the amplified TCR beta libraries were sequenced as 87-base-pair reads. Concerning the study's data processing: Across the 500 to 750 repertoires, a later analysis counted 80 million or so unique TCR beta chains, around 11 million of which were shared by at least two donors. A nearest-neighbor algorithm error-corrected the raw reads and collapsed the reads into unique sequences, merging closely related sequences to remove PCR and sequencing errors. To assign V, D and J gene segments, CDR3 sequences were aligned to IMGT reference sequences. Each retained sequence needed at least a six-nucleotide match to both a V gene segment and a J gene segment. A rearrangement was called productive if the CDR3 had no stop codons and remained in frame with V and J, and every other rearrangement was called non-productive. CDR3 was defined by IMGT convention, running from the second conserved V-encoded cysteine to the conserved J-encoded phenylalanine. The earlier analysis of about 590 of the donors excluded sequences that lacked an unambiguous match to a single V gene segment. An earlier analysis of 587 of the donors called V segments functional above 56.7% productive rearrangements and segregating when the between-donor standard deviation exceeded 5%. A statistical classification framework was built for diagnosing cytomegalovirus status from the catalog of TCR beta chain sequences. A later analysis assigned V and J genes by comparing TCR nucleotide sequences with IMGT/GENE-DB human TR gene sequences. In a later analysis, CDR3 sequences and most-parsimonious VDJ recombination scenarios were assigned using the TCRdist pipeline. In a later analysis, every TCR beta chain was defined by the combination of its CDR3 amino acid sequence and its V-gene family, and reads without a unique V-gene family were dropped. In a later analysis, a few hundred highly shared, low-generation-probability nucleotide sequences were removed to address suspected cross-contamination and a sequencing artifact. In a later analysis, a clonal expansion index was calculated for each public chain from normalized within-repertoire ranks of inferred template counts. A later analysis computed generation probabilities with a VDJ recombination model fitted to out-of-frame rearrangements, and checked the results against IGoR. In a later analysis, hypergeometric tests were used to score TCR-TCR, TCR-HLA and TCR-CMV co-occurrence, with a repertoire-size bias correction applied to TCR pairs. False discovery rates were estimated in a later analysis by permuting HLA or CMV assignments 20 times. In a later analysis, co-occurring TCRs were grouped with DBSCAN, and TCRdist sequence similarity was added when clustering was performed within HLA-allele-positive subsets. Repertoires with fewer than 30,000 or more than 120,000 public chains, plus five repertoires with anomalous nucleotide sharing, were excluded from co-occurrence clustering. TCRdb carries this immuneACCESS record with in-frame sequences only. Its versions omit some clonotypes, under half of them owing to an unresolved V gene in the studies checked, with the rest unexplained. From that table come the V and J calls and clone size; the DNA was used to work out D and trimming. Across this sample there are fewer than 180,000 clones, with about four fifths seen only once. The ten largest clonotypes hold roughly 3.6% of the sample.

Material: PBMCs. The receptor comes from a human donor in good health. The V gene is TRBV30 and the J gene is TRBJ1-5; TRBD1 is possibly the D segment (6 matching bases). The CDR3 in this case is CAWREGGTNQPQHF. The nucleotides are TGTGCCTGGAGAGAGGGGGGGACCAATCAGCCCCAGCATTTT.